These 4 T cell receptor beta chains originate from one sample sequenced in a study of patients and donors after allogeneic stem cell transplantation. TCRdb ran MiXCR on the RT-PCR reads and lists one entry per CDR3 protein. This table has approximately 220,000 distinct CDR3 sequences, 35% to 45% appearing once. The sequenced sample consisted of blood, either unsorted or a sorted T cell fraction (not recorded which). These receptors were obtained from a human donor who was either an allogeneic HSCT recipient or a stem cell or donor lymphocyte infusion donor (not recorded which). It is not recorded whose cells these are; they may come from a transplant donor.

This clonotype was detected only a few times. The gene calls are TRBV11-2 and TRBJ1-3, with D possibly being TRBD1 (5 bases). CDR3 length equals 13 residues. CDR1 SGHAT and CDR2 FQNNGV come from the germline V gene. The V and J ends lost 3 bases and 9 bases respectively, with 12 bases between them. The CDR3 bases are TGTGCCAGCAGCTTCGTGGCTGGGGGCACCATATATTTT. Protein sequence: CASSFVAGGTIYF.

This clonotype was detected only a few times. The chain uses TRBV12-3 or TRBV12-4 and TRBJ2-7; 9 nucleotides line up with TRBD1. The CDR3 sequence is 13 residues long. V shed 8 bases and J 8 bases; nucleotides not matched to a gene: 10. The chain's CDR3 is CASCPGTGNKQYF. CDR3 nucleotide sequence: TGTGCCAGCTGCCCTGGGACAGGGAATAAGCAGTACTTC.

This clonotype has more than one count but fewer than ten. This chain joins TRBV12-3 or TRBV12-4 and TRBJ1-1; D gene unclear. The CDR3 spans 15 residues. Trimming shortened V by 11 bases and J by 2 bases, and 21 bases separated the two germline ends. CDR3 amino acids: CAQAGMVGANTEAFF. CDR3 DNA sequence: TGTGCCCAAGCAGGTATGGTTGGAGCCAACACTGAAGCTTTCTTT.

CDR3 DNA sequence: TGTGCCAGCAGTGCTTGGCAGGGCGGCAATCAGCCCCAGCATTTT. Translation: CASSAWQGGNQPQHF. The chain joins TRBV6-1 to TRBJ1-5, with a possible D match to TRBD1 (5 bases). The CDR3 is made up of 15 amino acids. V dropped 4 bases and J dropped 2 bases, with 12 bases sitting between them. The germline V gene encodes CDR1 MNHNS and CDR2 SASEGT.